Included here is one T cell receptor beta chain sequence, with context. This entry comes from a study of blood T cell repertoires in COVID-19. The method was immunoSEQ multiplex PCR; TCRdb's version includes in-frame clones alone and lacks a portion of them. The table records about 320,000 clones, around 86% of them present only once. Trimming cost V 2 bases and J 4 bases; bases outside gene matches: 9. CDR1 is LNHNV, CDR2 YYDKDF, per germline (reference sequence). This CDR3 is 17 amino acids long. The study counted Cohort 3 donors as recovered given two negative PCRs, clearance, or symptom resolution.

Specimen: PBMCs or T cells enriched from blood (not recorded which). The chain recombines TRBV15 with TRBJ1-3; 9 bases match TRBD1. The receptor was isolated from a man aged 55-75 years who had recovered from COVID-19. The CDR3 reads CATSRPRTGESGNTIYF. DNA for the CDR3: TGTGCCACCAGCAGACCTCGGACAGGGGAATCAGGAAACACCATATATTTT.